This T cell receptor (beta chain) was identified in a study of CD4 T cells in relation to SARS-CoV-2 and coronaviruses. About the research overall: After roughly ten days of antigen culture, PBMC TCR beta CDR3s were sequenced.

The unexposed donors gave CD4+ T cells in about 2011-2018, prior to COVID-19. CD4+ T cells were isolated from the cells after around 9 days of culture. As cell numbers allowed, unexposed-donor CD4+ T cells faced SARS-CoV-2 S/N and four cold-coronavirus spikes. TCRdb's table, derived via immunoSEQ multiplex PCR, lists solely in-frame clones and lacks some. The sample lists approximately 20,000 clones; around three quarters were seen once. As concerns this clone: Its antigen remains unidentified.

The clonotype originates from a human donor in good health. The specimen sequenced was CD4+ T cells from PBMCs, cultured in vitro.

The DNA of the CDR3 is TGCGCCAGCAGCTTGGGGGCTAGCGGGAGCGGTTGGGAGCAGTACTTC. It translates to CASSLGASGSGWEQYF. The chain couples TRBV5-1 to TRBJ2-7; 10 bases are shared with TRBD2. Per germline, CDR1 SGHRS and CDR2 YFSETQ. V lost 0 bases, J lost 7 bases, and 10 bases stayed unmatched. CDR3 length: 16 residues.